This T cell receptor (beta chain) was captured by sequencing in a study of Ad26.COV2.S vaccination and SARS-CoV-2 variants. Points on this clone: The antigen is not known.

The germline V gene has CDR1 MDHEN and CDR2 SYDVKM. Losses at the gene ends were 6 bases for V and 8 bases for J; bases not matched to a gene: 17. This CDR3 region has 17 residues. Described treatment: over 15 received Ad26.COV2.S at low or high dose, single or two shots; 5 received placebo; per-sample allocation not given. Following the first vaccine or placebo injection, samples were taken on day 63. General study points: Reported findings describe substantial breadth in spike-specific CD8+ and CD4+ T cell responses following vaccination.

TCRdb's copy holds only in-frame clones and misses some; the assay was immunoSEQ multiplex PCR. The sample holds under 500,000 clones, about 90% seen once. Sequencing used peripheral blood, obtained in a trial of Ad26.COV2.S vaccine versus placebo. This sequence originates from a person aged 18-65 years who received the Ad26.COV2.S COVID-19 vaccine or a placebo. The V and J genes are TRBV28 and TRBJ1-4; TRBD1 matches at 8 bases. This CDR3 is CASRNTDAQGEREKLFF. As DNA, the CDR3 is TGTGCCAGCAGAAACACAGACGCACAGGGGGAAAGGGAAAAACTGTTTTTT.